This T cell receptor beta chain was obtained from a study of blood T cells in healthy people across ages. Next came a second PCR, run for roughly 6 to 11 cycles, which used a sample-barcoded 5' primer along with a J-beta primer mix. A single record per CDR3 protein comes from TCRdb applying MiXCR to the 5' RACE reads. The sample holds 1.5 million to 2 million distinct CDR3 sequences, around half seen once. Germline CDR1 MNHEY, CDR2 SVGAGI. V lost 5 bases to trimming and J lost 12 bases, with 19 bases between them. The CDR3 is 13 amino acids. Sequencing was carried out using blood. The V call is TRBV6-5, the J call TRBJ1-1; tentative D call: TRBD1 (6 bases). The receptor was derived from a woman aged 40 to 50 in good health. The CDR3 is CASSLTRGAIPFF. CDR3 nucleotides: TGTGCCAGCAGTCTAACAAGGGGGGCGATACCTTTCTTT.